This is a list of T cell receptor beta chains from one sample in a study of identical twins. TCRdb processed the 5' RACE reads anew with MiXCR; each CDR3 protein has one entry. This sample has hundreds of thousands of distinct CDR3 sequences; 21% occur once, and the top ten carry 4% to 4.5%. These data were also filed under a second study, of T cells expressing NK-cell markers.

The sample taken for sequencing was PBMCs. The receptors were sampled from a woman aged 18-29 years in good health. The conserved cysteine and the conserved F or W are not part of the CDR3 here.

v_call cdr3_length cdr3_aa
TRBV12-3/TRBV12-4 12 ASSFRLATDTQY
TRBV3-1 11 ASSTGLDNEQF
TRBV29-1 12 SVEDPMGLYEQY
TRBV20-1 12 SAREAGGYNEQF
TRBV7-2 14 ASSYTGVGLYNEQF
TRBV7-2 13 ASSFPSGGADTQY
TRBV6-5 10 ASSRAPGTQY
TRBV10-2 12 ASRDQLSSYEQY
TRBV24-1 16 ATSDPGTSGRRGDTQY
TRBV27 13 ASSSLLAGRDEQF
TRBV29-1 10 SAGKTGTEAL
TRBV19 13 ASSISSGSGYEQY
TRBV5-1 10 ASRGSHGTQY
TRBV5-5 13 ASSLGLGLNYGYT
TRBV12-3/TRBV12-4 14 ASSSRGLRTGDTQY
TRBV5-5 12 ASSWAGGTDTQY
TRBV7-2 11 ASSRTGQGTQY
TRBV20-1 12 SAGVGLEGNEQF
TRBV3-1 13 ASSRDTYLTDTQY
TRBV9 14 ASSPYVAGGTYEQY
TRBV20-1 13 SASPWDRGTDTQY
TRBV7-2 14 ASSLLRLDRGPRAF
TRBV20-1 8 SANRDSVV
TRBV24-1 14 ATSDRTRTGDNEQF
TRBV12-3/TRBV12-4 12 ASSSQGNSYEQY
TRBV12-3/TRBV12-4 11 ASTGQGYYEQY
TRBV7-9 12 ASSTTNRRDEQF
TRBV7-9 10 ASSRPLAVLY
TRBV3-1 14 ASSPGARRVFYPLN
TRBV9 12 ASTPEGSLETQY
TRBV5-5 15 ASSHRLAGVLYNEQF
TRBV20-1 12 SARAWGKNTEAF
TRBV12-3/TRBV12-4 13 ASSFRESGYNEQF
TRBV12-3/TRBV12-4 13 ASSSPGLATNEQF
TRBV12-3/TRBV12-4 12 ATSEGGAVETQY
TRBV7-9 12 ASNGQAVHNEQF